The 8 T cell receptor beta chains below were found in one sample sequenced in a study of PD-L1 blockade in urothelial cancer. The repertoire was sequenced with immunoSEQ multiplex PCR; TCRdb's copy has only in-frame clones and lacks some. The repertoire holds tens of thousands of clones, about 90% seen once, with 6.5% to 8% in the top ten. Sequencing was performed on PBMCs, taken around atezolizumab (anti-PD-L1) treatment. The source is a man in his sixties with urothelial cancer.

The chain combines TRBV7-2 with TRBJ2-2; 8 nucleotides agree with TRBD2. The CDR3 is 16 residues long. V gave up 5 bases and J gave up 2 bases; unmatched junction bases: 7. The germline V gene has CDR1 SGHTA and CDR2 FQGNSA. CDR3 residues: CASSTTGTRNTGELFF. CDR3 DNA sequence: TGTGCCAGCAGCACTACCGGGACTAGAAACACCGGGGAGCTGTTTTTT.

The chain has TRBV7-8 and TRBJ2-3; the match to TRBD2 covers 7 bases. The CDR3 contains 14 residues. Per germline, CDR1 SGHVS and CDR2 FQNEAQ. V shed 3 bases and J 3 bases; nucleotides not matched to a gene: 3. The CDR3 spells CASSLGGVTDTQYF. The CDR3 nucleotides are TGTGCCAGCAGCTTGGGGGGGGTTACAGATACGCAGTATTTT. The full variable domain, with the rest looked up from reference TRBV7-8 and TRBJ2-3, is GAGVSQSPRYKVAKRGQDVALRCDPISGHVSLFWYQQALGQGPEFLTYFQNEAQLDKSGLPSDRFFAERPEGSVSTLKIQRTQQEDSAVYLCASSLGGVTDTQYFGPGTRLTVL.

V is TRBV7-2 and J is TRBJ1-4, with D unresolved. V dropped 2 bases and J dropped 5 bases, with 12 bases sitting between them. This CDR3 is built from 15 residues. Germline values: CDR1 SGHTA, CDR2 FQGNSA. The CDR3 spells CASSLMTGGNEKLFF. The CDR3 nucleotides are TGTGCCAGCAGCTTAATGACCGGAGGAAATGAAAAACTGTTTTTT.

CDR3 coding DNA: TGCGCCAGCAGCTCGACAGATTTCTATGGCTACACCTTC. This encodes CASSSTDFYGYTF. This chain joins TRBV5-1 and TRBJ1-2; possible D gene TRBD1, 5 bases. The CDR3 is 13 residues long. The germline V and J ends were trimmed by 3 bases and 4 bases, with 10 bases remaining between them. Germline CDR1 is SGHRS and CDR2 is YFSETQ. The complete variable domain, with remaining parts taken from reference TRBV5-1 and TRBJ1-2, reads KAGVTQTPRYLIKTRGQQVTLSCSPISGHRSVSWYQQTPGQGLQFLFEYFSETQRNKGNFPGRFSGRQFSNSRSEMNVSTLELGDSALYLCASSSTDFYGYTFGSGTRLTVV.

The rearrangement links TRBV6-5 to TRBJ1-2, with D hard to call. The CDR3 runs 13 residues. The V gene's germline CDR1 is MNHEY and CDR2 SVGAGI. The germline V and J ends were trimmed by 4 bases and 2 bases, with 8 bases remaining between them. The CDR3 reads CASSLGRNYGYTF. DNA for the CDR3: TGTGCCAGCAGTTTGGGCAGGAACTATGGCTACACCTTC.

The rearrangement uses TRBV2 and TRBJ2-3; D is perhaps TRBD2 (6 bases). CDR1 is SNHLY and CDR2 is FYNNEI in the germline V gene. The V end was cut by 4 bases, the J end by 0 bases, with 8 bases between. The CDR3 runs 14 residues. This CDR3 is CASSVGTSTDTQYF. The CDR3 nucleotides are TGTGCCAGCAGTGTGGGGACTAGCACAGATACGCAGTATTTT.

V usage is TRBV29-1 and J usage is TRBJ1-2, with 9 bases fitting TRBD1. Looked up from germline, CDR1 is SQVTM and CDR2 is ANQGSEA. The junction had 8 bases not matched to a gene; V was cut back by 7 bases and J by 5 bases. This CDR3 has 13 residues. CDR3 residues: CSATGTGRYGYTF. The CDR3 DNA reads TGCAGCGCAACCGGGACAGGGAGATATGGCTACACCTTC.

The chain links TRBV11-2 to TRBJ1-4; 9 bases fit TRBD1. With 4 bases clipped from V and 5 bases from J, the junction kept 11 bases outside the gene matches. This CDR3 comprises 17 residues. Germline lookup yields CDR1 SGHAT and CDR2 FQNNGV. CDR3 in amino acids: CASSSRATGGPNEKLFF. DNA for the CDR3: TGTGCCAGCAGCTCCAGAGCGACAGGGGGACCGAATGAAAAACTGTTTTTT.